The clone carrying this T cell receptor (beta chain) has just a few counts. The antigen is not known. The sample is drawn from a study of T cell responses to AZD1222 COVID-19 vaccine. TCRdb keeps only in-frame clones here, not all; method: immunoSEQ multiplex PCR. In the table there are 75,000 to 100,000 clones, roughly 81% of which are singletons. Study results and caveats: Nearly half of the spike-specific TCRs reportedly recognize variant regions that carry no mutations. White British ancestry dominated among donors, who included more females, and clonal diversity was possibly underestimated. It was only 6 or 7 AZD1222 recipients who were seropositive at baseline.

This CDR3 has 16 residues. V was trimmed by 3 bases and J by 8 bases, leaving 22 bases between them. Germline CDR1 reads MDHEN; CDR2 reads SYDVKM. The rearrangement links TRBV28 to TRBJ1-2; D gene uncertain. Material: peripheral blood, obtained on day 0 of AZD1222 vaccination. This receptor was taken from an adult in good health. The CDR3, as DNA: TGTGCCAGCAGTTTGTTAGGCAGAAACGGGAACTCGGGCTACACCTTC. Protein sequence: CASSLLGRNGNSGYTF.